This passage covers 14 T cell receptor beta chains from one sample sequenced in a study of control samples from healthy donors and cancer patients. Some clones are missing from TCRdb's copy, which holds only in-frame ones; the method was immunoSEQ multiplex PCR. This table holds about 160,000 clones, 85% to 90% found once. The specimen was blood. The source is a man aged 25-45 years in good health.

The chain employs TRBV11-2 and TRBJ1-1, with no clear D. The CDR3 is 16 amino acids. The germline gives CDR1 SGHAT, CDR2 FQNNGV. V was trimmed by 8 bases and J by 4 bases, leaving 23 bases between them. CDR3: CASSWTDETPSTEAFF. The CDR3 coding sequence is TGTGCCAGCTCATGGACGGACGAGACTCCGAGCACTGAAGCTTTCTTT.

The gene calls are TRBV9 and TRBJ2-5; either TRBD1 or TRBD2 may fit D (5 bases each). CDR3 size: 15 residues. Germline V lookup: CDR1 SGDLS, CDR2 YYNGEE. Trimming removed 3 bases at V and 2 bases at J, with 14 bases between. The chain's CDR3 is CASSGGSRFQETQYF. Written as DNA, the CDR3 is TGTGCCAGCAGCGGGGGGTCCCGATTTCAAGAGACCCAGTACTTC.

This clone was detected only once. Because it lacks the conserved phenylalanine or tryptophan at the end, this CDR3 is likely a read error. It is unclear where the CDR3 begins or ends on the DNA, so no DNA is shown, and the CDR3 is as TCRdb lists it. The V call is TRBV28, the J call TRBJ1-3; the table gives TRBD1 as D, unverified against the DNA. Ends included, the CDR3 has 11 residues. Germline V gives CDR1 MDHEN, CDR2 SYDVKM. CDR3: CASQNRGIHFV.

V and J are TRBV3-1 (or the pseudogene TRBV3-2) and TRBJ2-1, with 8 nucleotides matching TRBD2. Trimming at V came to 4 bases and at J to 9 bases, leaving 11 bases not matched to a gene. This CDR3 has 15 residues. Looked up from germline, CDR1 is LGHDT and CDR2 is YNNKEL (reference sequence). In DNA, the CDR3 is TGTGCCAGCAGCCCCAGCGGGAGTCTGGGAGCTGAGCAGTTCTTC. This sequence encodes CASSPSGSLGAEQFF.

The chain is built from TRBV5-1 and TRBJ2-5; D is ambiguous. Per germline, CDR1 SGHRS and CDR2 YFSETQ. V shed 4 bases and J shed 1 base, with 11 bases lying between them. This CDR3 has 14 residues. The CDR3 DNA reads as TGCGCCAGCAGCAGGGAACCGAGCCAAGAGACCCAGTACTTC. It yields the protein CASSREPSQETQYF. Together with reference TRBV5-1 and TRBJ2-5, the CDR3 gives the full variable domain: KAGVTQTPRYLIKTRGQQVTLSCSPISGHRSVSWYQQTPGQGLQFLFEYFSETQRNKGNFPGRFSGRQFSNSRSEMNVSTLELGDSALYLCASSREPSQETQYFGPGTRLLVL.

The chain recombines TRBV9 with TRBJ2-3; D is unresolved. V was cut by 0 bases and J by 8 bases, with 13 bases left in between. Germline V gene lookup returns CDR1 SGDLS and CDR2 YYNGEE. This CDR3 contains 14 residues. CDR3: CASSVDPLQSTQYF. The DNA for the CDR3 is TGTGCCAGCAGCGTAGATCCCCTCCAGAGTACGCAGTATTTT. Filled out from reference TRBV9 and TRBJ2-3, the complete variable domain reads DSGVTQTPKHLITATGQRVTLRCSPRSGDLSVYWYQQSLDQGLQFLIQYYNGEERAKGNILERFSAQQFPDLHSELNLSSLELGDSALYFCASSVDPLQSTQYFGPGTRLTVL.

V is TRBV6-6 and J is TRBJ1-6; weak D call: TRBD1 (5 bases). Germline values: CDR1 MNHNY, CDR2 SVGAGI (reference sequence). Trimming shortened V by 2 bases and J by 8 bases, and 13 bases separated the two germline ends. The CDR3 has 15 amino acids. Here the CDR3 reads CASSYGRAIDSPLHF. The CDR3 nucleotides read TGTGCCAGCAGTTACGGCAGGGCTATAGATTCACCCCTCCACTTT.

The chain recombines TRBV27 with TRBJ1-1; D is uncertain. Germline CDR1 MNHEY, CDR2 SMNVEV (reference sequence). Trimming took off 8 bases at V and 1 base at J, with 8 bases between the two ends. This CDR3 has 12 residues. The CDR3: CASGFTNTEAFF. The CDR3, as DNA: TGTGCCAGCGGATTTACGAACACTGAAGCTTTCTTT.

The CDR3 is CASSETRSYEQYF. The CDR3 DNA is TGTGCCAGCAGTGAAACCCGCTCCTACGAGCAGTACTTC. The chain couples TRBV6-1 to TRBJ2-7; D gene unclear. Deletions cut 2 bases from V and 0 bases from J, with 5 bases between. Germline V gene data show CDR1 as MNHNS and CDR2 as SASEGT. CDR3 length: 13 residues.

The chain couples TRBV28 to TRBJ1-2; D perhaps matches TRBD1 (5 bases). The CDR3 is made up of 13 amino acids. Trimming took off 11 bases at V and 8 bases at J, with 21 bases between the two ends. Germline CDR1 MDHEN, CDR2 SYDVKM. The CDR3 coding sequence is TGTGCCCGCCGGGGTGGGGGGGTAGGCGGCTACACCTTC. As protein: CARRGGGVGGYTF.

This chain uses TRBV7-7 with TRBJ2-3; 9 nucleotides line up with TRBD1. The CDR3 consists of 13 residues. The V segment lost 4 bases and the J segment 6 bases; nucleotides outside the gene matches: 2. Germline assignment: CDR1 SSHAT and CDR2 FNYEAQ (reference sequence). The CDR3: CASSSDRGDTQYF. Here the CDR3 DNA reads TGTGCCAGCAGCTCCGACAGGGGGGATACGCAGTATTTT.

The rearrangement uses TRBV5-4 and TRBJ2-2; weak D call: TRBD1 (6 bases). Trimming stripped 4 bases from V and 6 bases from J, with 13 bases between. The CDR3 extends over 14 amino acids. Germline values: CDR1 SGHNT, CDR2 YYREEE (reference sequence). This CDR3 reads CASSRKEGAGELFF. CDR3 nucleotides: TGTGCCAGCAGCCGAAAAGAGGGGGCCGGGGAGCTGTTTTTT.

This chain connects TRBV7-3 to TRBJ2-2, with 9 bases fitting TRBD2. The CDR3 has 16 amino acids. Germline CDR1 and CDR2: SGHTA and FQGTGA. Trimming took 3 bases from V and 4 from J; bases not matched to a gene: 6. The DNA for the CDR3 is TGTGCCAGCAGCTTGAATAGCGGGAGTGGCACCGGGGAGCTGTTTTTT. Translating it yields CASSLNSGSGTGELFF.

J is TRBJ1-1 and V is TRBV12-3 or TRBV12-4, with D possibly TRBD1 on 5 matching bases. This CDR3 comprises 13 residues. Deletions cut 10 bases from V and 0 bases from J, with 12 bases between. The DNA of the CDR3 is TGTGCCACCAGCCAGGGACTGAACACTGAAGCTTTCTTT. Residues: CATSQGLNTEAFF.